This T cell receptor beta chain emerged from a study of Tregs in tolerant kidney transplant recipients (dated by TCRdb to the late 2010s). Regarding the study in general: The transplants used related donors with nonmyeloablative bone marrow transplantation, and mixed chimerism in the human trials was transient. The study applied TCRbeta sequencing to find donor-specific regulatory T cells before combined kidney and bone marrow transplantation and then followed those same cells after transplant.

Genomic DNA was extracted from sorted cells with the QIAGEN DNeasy Blood and Tissue Kit for TCRbeta CDR3 sequencing. High-throughput TCRbeta CDR3 sequencing, including PCR amplification with bias correction and internal controls, was performed commercially through immunoSEQ. On the authors' methods: Unique productive TCRbeta sequences were defined by CDR3 nucleotide sequence when primers matched and otherwise by CDR3 amino acid sequence together with Vbeta and Jbeta genes. Sorting error was corrected by removing sequences shared between sorted populations at a frequency ratio of 2:1 or less, and the remaining shared sequences were assigned to the higher population. A sequence was defined as donor-reactive if the sequence was expanded at least 5-fold in CFSE-low cells compared with unstimulated cells and had a frequency of at least 0.01% in CFSE-low cells. Jensen-Shannon divergence, calculated on the top 100 TCRbeta sequences ranked by frequency, was used to quantify repertoire divergence. For any sample with multiple sequencing runs, sorting error was corrected in each run separately before the runs were pooled. Entries here come from immuneACCESS through TCRdb and include only in-frame sequences with V and J called. Some clones fail to appear in such tables; in the studies checked, an unresolved V gene covers under half of the shortfall, and the cause of the remainder is unknown. D and trimming were read from the DNA, whereas the V and J calls and clone size are those reported in that table. The table for this sample records around 33,000 clones. The ten largest clones add up to approximately 15% of the sample.

The full study reports these points: Biological reproducibility was not examined directly, but technical replication error appeared to be minimal. Because the PCR primers were changed over time for some patients, nucleotide-level comparison could not be performed across the samples from those patients. In tolerant patients, the expansion of donor-specific Tregs was greater than global Treg expansion, suggesting that the expansion was antigen-driven rather than nonspecific. The study was constrained by small patient numbers, and validation of the findings is required in larger populations and under other immunosuppression protocols. Expanding Tregs with activated donor B cells appeared to identify the most biologically relevant and donor-specific TCRbeta repertoire.

Taken with the paper, the label for time point translates to: blood sample drawn before combined kidney and bone marrow transplant. Thawed PBMCs were FACS-sorted into unstimulated Tregs (CD4+CD25+CD127-), CD4+ non-Tregs (CD4+CD25-), CD4 cells and CD8 cells. The patients were a few recipients of combined kidney and bone marrow transplants from the ITN036ST trial, and samples were available only for these trial subjects. Healthy control blood was separated into PBMCs by Ficoll density gradient and cryopreserved, and patient PBMCs were collected both before and after transplant. About this clone itself: Its target antigen remains unknown.

The sequencing here drew on CD8+ T cells from blood, taken before the transplant. This receptor was identified in a human donor who received a combined kidney and bone marrow transplant.

The sequenced CDR3 bases are TGCAGCGTCCTAGGACTAGCGGGAGTATTAAATGAG. Its translation is CSVLGLAGVLNE. The entire CDR3 protein is CSVLGLAGVLNEQFF. The chain is made from TRBV29-1 and TRBJ2-1; 13 nucleotides in the junction match TRBD2. The read halts 3 residues ahead of the CDR3 end, with the missing end drawn from the germline J gene. Trimming accounts for 6 bases at V and 7 bases at J, while the number of junction bases matched to no gene is 9. Reading from cysteine to phenylalanine, the CDR3 counts 15 amino acids. The 36 bases shown cover part of the CDR3, and their frame starts at base 1. The germline V gene provides CDR1 SQVTM and CDR2 ANQGSEA.